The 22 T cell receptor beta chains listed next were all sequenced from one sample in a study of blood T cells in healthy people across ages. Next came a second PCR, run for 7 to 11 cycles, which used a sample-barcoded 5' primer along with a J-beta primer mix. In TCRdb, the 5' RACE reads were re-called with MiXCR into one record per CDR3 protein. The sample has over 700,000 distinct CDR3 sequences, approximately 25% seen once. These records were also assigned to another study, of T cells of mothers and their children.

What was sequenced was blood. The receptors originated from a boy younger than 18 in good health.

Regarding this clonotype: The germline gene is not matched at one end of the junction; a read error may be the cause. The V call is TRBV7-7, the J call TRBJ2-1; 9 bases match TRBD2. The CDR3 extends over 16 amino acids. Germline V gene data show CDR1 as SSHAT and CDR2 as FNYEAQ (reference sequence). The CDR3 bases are TGTGCTAGCAGCCTTAGCGGGGGTCGCTCCTACAATGAGCAGTTCTTC. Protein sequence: CASSLSGGRSYNEQFF.

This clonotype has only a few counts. This CDR3 is CASSPLDRNEKLFF. In DNA form, the CDR3 reads TGTGCCAGCAGCCCCTTGGACAGAAATGAAAAACTGTTTTTT. The chain links TRBV11-2 to TRBJ1-4, with TRBD1 as a possible D gene (6 bases). V lost 5 bases and J lost 5, with 12 bases in between. Per the germline V gene, CDR1 is SGHAT and CDR2 is FQNNGV. This CDR3 has 14 residues.

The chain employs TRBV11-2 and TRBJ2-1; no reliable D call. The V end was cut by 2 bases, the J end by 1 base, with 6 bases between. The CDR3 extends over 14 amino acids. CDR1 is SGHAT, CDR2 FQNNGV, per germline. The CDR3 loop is CASSLWDSYNEQFF. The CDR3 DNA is TGTGCCAGCAGCTTATGGGATTCCTACAATGAGCAGTTCTTC.

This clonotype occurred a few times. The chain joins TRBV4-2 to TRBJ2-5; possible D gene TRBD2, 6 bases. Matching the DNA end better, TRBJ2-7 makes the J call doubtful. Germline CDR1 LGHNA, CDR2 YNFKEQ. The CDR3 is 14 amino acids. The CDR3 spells CASSQDQAGYEQYF. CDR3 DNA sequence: TGTGCCAGCAGCCAAGACCAAGCGGGCTACGAGCAGTACTTC.

In DNA form, the CDR3 reads TGCGCCAGCAGCGTACAAGAAACCGACGAGCAGTACTTC. Protein product: CASSVQETDEQYF. The V and J genes are TRBV5-1 and TRBJ2-5; D unclear. The DNA end lines up better with TRBJ2-7; the J call may be wrong. CDR3 length equals 13 residues. The germline V gene has CDR1 SGHRS and CDR2 YFSETQ.

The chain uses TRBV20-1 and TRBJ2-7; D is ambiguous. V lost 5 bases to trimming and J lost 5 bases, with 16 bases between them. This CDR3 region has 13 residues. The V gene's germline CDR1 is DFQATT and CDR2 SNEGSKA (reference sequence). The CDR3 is CSARSNLLDEQYF. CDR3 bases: TGCAGTGCTCGAAGTAACCTCCTCGACGAGCAGTACTTC.

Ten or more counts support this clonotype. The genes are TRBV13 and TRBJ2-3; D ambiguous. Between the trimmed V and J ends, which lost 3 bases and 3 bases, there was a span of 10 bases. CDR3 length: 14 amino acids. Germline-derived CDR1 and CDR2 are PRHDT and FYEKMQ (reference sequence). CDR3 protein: CASSFGRRTDTQYF. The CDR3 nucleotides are TGTGCCAGCAGCTTTGGTCGGCGGACAGATACGCAGTATTTT.

The CDR3 bases are TGTGCCAGCAGTGGCCCTCCGGGGGATTCACCCCTCCACTTT. Protein product: CASSGPPGDSPLHF. The rearrangement links TRBV2 to TRBJ1-6, with D perhaps TRBD1 (5 bases). The CDR3 covers 14 residues. The germline V and J ends were trimmed by 4 bases and 8 bases, with 12 bases remaining between them. Germline values: CDR1 SNHLY, CDR2 FYNNEI.

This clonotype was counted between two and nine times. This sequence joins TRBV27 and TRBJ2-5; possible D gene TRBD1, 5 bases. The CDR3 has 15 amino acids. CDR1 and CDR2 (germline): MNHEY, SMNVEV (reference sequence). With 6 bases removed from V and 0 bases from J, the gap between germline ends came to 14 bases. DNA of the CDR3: TGTGCCAGCAGCGCCCTTTGGACATACCAAGAGACCCAGTACTTC. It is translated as CASSALWTYQETQYF.

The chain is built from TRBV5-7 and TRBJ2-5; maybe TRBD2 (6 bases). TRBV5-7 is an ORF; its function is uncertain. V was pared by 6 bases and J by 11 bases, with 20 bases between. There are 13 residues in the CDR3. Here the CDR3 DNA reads TGTGCCAGCACCTGCCCTAGAGTCCGGGAGCAGTACTTC. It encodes CASTCPRVREQYF.

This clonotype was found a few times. This chain's CDR3 is CASRQIPRSTDTQYF. CDR3 nucleotide sequence: TGTGCCAGCAGACAAATACCACGTAGCACAGATACGCAGTATTTT. The J gene is TRBJ2-3, the V gene TRBV12-3 or TRBV12-4; no clear D. Trimming cost V 6 bases and J 0 bases, with 13 bases left between them. This CDR3 comprises 15 residues.

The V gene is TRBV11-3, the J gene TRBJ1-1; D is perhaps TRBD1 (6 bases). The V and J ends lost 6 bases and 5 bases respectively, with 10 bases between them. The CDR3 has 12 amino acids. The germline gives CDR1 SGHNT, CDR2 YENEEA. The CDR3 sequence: CASSPGTTEAFF. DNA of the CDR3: TGTGCCAGCAGTCCCGGGACAACTGAAGCTTTCTTT.

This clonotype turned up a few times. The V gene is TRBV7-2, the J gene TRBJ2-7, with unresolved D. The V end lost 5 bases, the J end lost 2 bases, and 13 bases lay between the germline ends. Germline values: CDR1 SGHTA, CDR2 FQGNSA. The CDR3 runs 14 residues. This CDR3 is CASSPALGTYEQYF. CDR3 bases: TGTGCCAGCAGCCCCGCCCTAGGTACCTACGAGCAGTACTTC.

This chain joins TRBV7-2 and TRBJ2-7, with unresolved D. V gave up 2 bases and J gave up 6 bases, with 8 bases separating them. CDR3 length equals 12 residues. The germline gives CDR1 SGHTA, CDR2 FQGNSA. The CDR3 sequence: CASSLRLGEQYF. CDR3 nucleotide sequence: TGTGCCAGCAGCTTAAGACTCGGCGAGCAGTACTTC.

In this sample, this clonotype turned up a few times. The CDR3, as DNA: TGCAGCGTGGGACAGGGGCAAGGCTACGAGCAGTACTTC. Residues: CSVGQGQGYEQYF. The chain has TRBV29-1 and TRBJ2-5; 10 bases match TRBD1. The end of the DNA fits TRBJ2-7 better, so the J call may be wrong. This CDR3 region has 13 residues. The V gene's germline CDR1 is SQVTM and CDR2 ANQGSEA.

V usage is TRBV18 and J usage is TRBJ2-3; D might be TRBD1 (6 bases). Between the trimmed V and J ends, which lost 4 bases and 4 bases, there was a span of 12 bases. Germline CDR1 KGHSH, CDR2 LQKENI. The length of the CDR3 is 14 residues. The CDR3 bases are TGTGCCAGCTCACTTTATTCAGGGGCAGATACGCAGTATTTT. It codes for CASSLYSGADTQYF.

The DNA for the CDR3 is TGCAGTGCGGGGGTAGGAGGGACGGATGAGCAGTACTTC. Its protein product is CSAGVGGTDEQYF. The chain recombines TRBV20-1 with TRBJ2-5, with a weak D call TRBD2 (6 bases). This CDR3 spans 13 amino acids. In germline, CDR1 is DFQATT, CDR2 SNEGSKA (reference sequence). V lost 6 bases and J 11 bases, leaving 22 bases between the germline ends.

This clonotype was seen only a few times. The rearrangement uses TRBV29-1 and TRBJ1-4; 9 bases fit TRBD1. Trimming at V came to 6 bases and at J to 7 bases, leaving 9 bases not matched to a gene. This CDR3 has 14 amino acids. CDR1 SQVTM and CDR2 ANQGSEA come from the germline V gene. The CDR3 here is CSVATGGEIEKLFF. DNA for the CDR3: TGCAGCGTCGCCACAGGGGGCGAAATTGAAAAACTGTTTTTT.

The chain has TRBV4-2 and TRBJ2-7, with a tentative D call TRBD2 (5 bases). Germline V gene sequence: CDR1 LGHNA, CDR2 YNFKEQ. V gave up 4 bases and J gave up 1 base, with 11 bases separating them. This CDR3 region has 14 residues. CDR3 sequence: CASSPGSLSYEQYF. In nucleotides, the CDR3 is TGTGCCAGCAGCCCGGGGTCCCTATCCTACGAGCAGTACTTC.

CDR3 residues: CSGEGTEEGDTQYF. CDR3 DNA sequence: TGCAGCGGAGAAGGGACGGAGGAAGGAGATACGCAGTATTTT. V gene TRBV29-1 combines with J gene TRBJ2-3, with D perhaps TRBD1 or TRBD2 (5 bases each). Trimming took 7 bases from V and 5 from J, leaving 19 bases between them. Germline-derived CDR1 and CDR2 are SQVTM and ANQGSEA. This CDR3 has 14 residues.

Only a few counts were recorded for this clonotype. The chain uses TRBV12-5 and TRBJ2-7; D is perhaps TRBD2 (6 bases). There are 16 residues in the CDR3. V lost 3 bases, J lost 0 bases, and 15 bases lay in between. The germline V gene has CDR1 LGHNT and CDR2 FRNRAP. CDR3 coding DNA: TGTGCTAGTGGTTTTGAGCTAGCGCATAGCTCCTACGAGCAGTACTTC. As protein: CASGFELAHSSYEQYF.

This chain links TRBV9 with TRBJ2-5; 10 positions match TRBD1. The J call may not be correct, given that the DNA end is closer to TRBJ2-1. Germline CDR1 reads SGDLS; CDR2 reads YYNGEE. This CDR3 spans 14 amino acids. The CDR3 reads CASSVVGTGDEQFF. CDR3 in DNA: TGTGCCAGCAGCGTAGTAGGGACAGGGGATGAGCAGTTCTTC.